The source of this T cell receptor (beta chain) is a study of blood T cell repertoires in COVID-19. Turning to the study itself: Sites across the United States, Italy and Spain contributed samples from acute and convalescent COVID-19. Sources were T cells, B-cell-depleted T cells, or PBMCs; the material itself was cDNA or gDNA.

The ends lost 4 bases at V and 8 bases at J; junction bases unmatched: 13. Germline lookup yields CDR1 MDHEN and CDR2 SYDVKM. The CDR3 covers 15 residues. Generated by immunoSEQ multiplex PCR, the TCRdb table keeps only in-frame clones and is missing some. Of approximately 300,000 clones in the sample, roughly 83% were seen once. The clonotype comes from a woman between 45 and 60 years old with acute or convalescent COVID-19. The sequencing input was peripheral blood. This chain connects TRBV28 to TRBJ2-5, with 7 bases that match TRBD2. The CDR3 sequence is CASSSSGTPSITQYF. In nucleotides, the CDR3 is TGTGCCAGCAGTTCAAGCGGGACCCCTTCGATAACCCAGTACTTC.